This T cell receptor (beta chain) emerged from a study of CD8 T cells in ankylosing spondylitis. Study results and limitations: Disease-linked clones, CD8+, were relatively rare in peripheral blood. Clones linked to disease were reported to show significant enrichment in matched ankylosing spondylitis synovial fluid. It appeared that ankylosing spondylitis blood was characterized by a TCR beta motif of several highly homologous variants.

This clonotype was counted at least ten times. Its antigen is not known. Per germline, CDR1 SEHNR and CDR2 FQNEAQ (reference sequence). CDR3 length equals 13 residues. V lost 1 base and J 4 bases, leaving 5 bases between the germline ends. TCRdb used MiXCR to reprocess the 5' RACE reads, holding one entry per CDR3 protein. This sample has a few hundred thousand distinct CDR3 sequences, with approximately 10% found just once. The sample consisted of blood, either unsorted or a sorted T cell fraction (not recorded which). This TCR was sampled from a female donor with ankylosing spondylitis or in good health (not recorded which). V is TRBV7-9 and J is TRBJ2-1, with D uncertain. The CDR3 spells CASSLVQYNEQFF. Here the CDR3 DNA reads TGTGCCAGCAGCTTAGTACAGTACAATGAGCAGTTCTTC.